Here is one T cell receptor beta chain with its context. The ends lost 4 bases at V and 2 bases at J; junction bases unmatched: 2. This CDR3 has 15 amino acids. In germline, CDR1 is MNHEY, CDR2 SVGAGI. The sample is drawn from a study of blood T cell repertoires in COVID-19. Study summary: The United States, Italy and Spain were the sources of the acute and convalescent COVID-19 samples. PBMCs, B-cell-depleted T cells, or T cells were the source of the cDNA or gDNA that made up the material.

Authors' analysis steps: Nucleated cell counts were estimated from reference gene primer amplification. Clones were read by immunoSEQ multiplex PCR, and TCRdb kept only the in-frame ones, dropping some. The DNA was the basis for D and trimming; V, J and clone size are from that table. The repertoire holds roughly 100,000 clones, with roughly 78% as singletons. The receptor was derived from a woman of 80 years or more with active or convalescent COVID-19. This chain links TRBV6-5 with TRBJ2-1; 10 bases map to TRBD1. The specimen was peripheral blood. The CDR3 loop is CASSSGTGAYNEQFF. The DNA of the CDR3 is TGTGCCAGCAGTTCCGGGACAGGGGCCTACAATGAGCAGTTCTTC.